This T cell receptor (beta chain) stems from a study of T-cell memory formation after mild COVID-19. In the study overall: Each donor largely had its own TCR clusters. Points from the study as a whole: Contracting clones from day 15 to 85 showed balanced CD4/CD8; later expanders favored CD4+. CD4+ contracting clones were mainly CM and EM; CD8+ ones, EMRA.

With constant-segment primers, 5'RACE yielded cDNA libraries of TCR alpha and TCR beta that carried sample barcodes and UMIs. TCRdb called the 5' RACE reads again in MiXCR, with one record for every CDR3 protein. The sample lists fewer than 700,000 distinct CDR3 sequences, more than 15% occurring once. In this sample, this clonotype turned up a few times. What it binds is unknown. The length of the CDR3 is 14 residues. V lost 3 bases and J lost 1, with 9 bases in between. The V gene's germline CDR1 is SGHTA and CDR2 FQGNSA. V gene TRBV7-2 combines with J gene TRBJ1-1; no firm D call. This clonotype was sampled from an adult woman who had mild COVID-19 (a few samples of this study predate the infection). Cell type and time point are not known. The specimen was PBMCs or a T cell subset sorted from them (not recorded which). DNA for the CDR3: TGTGCCAGCAGCTTCCGCGAAGGGAACACTGAAGCTTTCTTT. Its translation is CASSFREGNTEAFF.